This T cell receptor beta chain was sequenced for a study of CD8 T cells in Susac syndrome (dated by TCRdb to the late 2010s). Background for the entire study: Whether CD8+ T cell activation and differentiation in Susac syndrome was antigen driven was tested using repertoire sequencing. The clonality of the CD8+ T cell repertoire was compared across 12 healthy donors, some 14 Susac syndrome patients and around 16 multiple sclerosis patients. On the study overall, not on this receptor specifically: The number of individuals in the TCR sequencing and HLA analysis was recognized as being relatively small.

To note about this clonotype: Which antigen it targets is not known. The sample holds no much larger clone one base away, and base qualities are not on file.

High-throughput TCR beta sequencing profiled peripheral blood CD8+ and CD4+ T cells from healthy donors, Susac syndrome patients and multiple sclerosis patients. The multiple sclerosis controls were treatment-naive patients whose relapsing-remitting disease, either stable or active, fulfilled the revised McDonald criteria. CD8+ TEMRA cells were enriched by FACS, while bulk CD8+ and CD4+ T cells were purified by magnetic negative isolation. Blood was drawn into EDTA tubes, processed within 24 hours, and PBMCs were isolated by density gradient centrifugation. PBMCs intended for TCR sequencing were frozen in liquid nitrogen and were later thawed in a 37 degrees C water bath. The sorted or isolated CD4+, CD8+ and CD8+ TEMRA cells reached a purity of at least 90%. Taken from the germline V gene (reference sequence), the CDR1 and CDR2 loops are MNHEY and SMNVEV. Relative to germline, V is missing 5 bases and J is missing 6 bases, with 10 bases of the junction outside any gene match. The CDR3 spans 16 residues, from the cysteine through the phenylalanine. The only DNA kept is the CDR3, 48 bases in frame from the first base.

RNA was extracted using the RNeasy kit, and about 0.45 to 1 ug of the RNA was reverse transcribed with random hexamers. TCR beta CDR3 regions were amplified with the immunoSEQ multiplex PCR assay covering 54 Vbeta and 13 Jbeta segments. To correct PCR amplification bias, a synthetic template baseline was used for both primer optimization and computational correction. Processing in the source paper ran as follows. Reads were annotated to V, D and J genes according to IMGT and were analyzed with immunoSEQ Analyzer, with only productive sequences retained. Clonality was calculated as one minus the Shannon entropy normalized by log2 of the number of productive unique sequences. For each patient and control, public and private clones were evaluated among the 100 most prevalent clones. Clones were defined as Susac-specific when absent from the healthy and MS cohorts, from some 1,100 published viral clones and from other ImmuneACCESS disease sequences. The public reads were quality trimmed at Q25 with fastp and then assembled into clones with MiXCR by TCRdb, keeping productive beta chains. Rows merge per CDR3 protein into single entries with the most common DNA and genes. In this record, the V and J calls reflect TCRdb's handling and not the investigators' own analysis. In all, the sample holds about 200,000 distinct CDR3 sequences, and around nine tenths of those were seen once. Jointly, the top ten make up roughly 0.13% of the sample.

The specimen sequenced was CD8+ T cells from PBMCs. The V and J segments used are TRBV27 and TRBJ2-2; 9 central nucleotides agree with TRBD1. This clonotype originated in a human donor with multiple sclerosis. The nucleotides read TGTGCCAGCAGTCTTACTGGACAGGGGTTATCCGGGGAGCTGTTTTTT. It encodes CASSLTGQGLSGELFF.